A single sample gave rise to the 10 T cell receptor beta chains below, sequenced in a study of Graves' ophthalmopathy and Graves' hyperthyroidism. The sequenced template was RNA, covering the TCR beta CDR3 region. In the first round, RT-PCR was carried out with HTBI primers, and a multiplex PCR formed the second round. TCRdb used MiXCR to reprocess the multiplex PCR reads, holding one entry per CDR3 protein. This sample has over a million distinct CDR3 sequences, with around a third found just once. Sequences were obtained from peripheral blood or thyroid tissue (not recorded which). The receptors derive from an adult man with Graves' hyperthyroidism.

The V gene is TRBV19, the J gene TRBJ1-2, with TRBD1 identical over 8 bases. The CDR3 is made up of 15 amino acids. The V gene end was trimmed by 5 bases and the J gene end by 0 bases; junction bases not matched to a gene: 5. Germline CDR1 is LNHDA and CDR2 is SQIVND (reference sequence). The CDR3 reads CASSSGQGPNYGYTF. The CDR3 region has the DNA TGTGCCAGTAGTTCCGGACAGGGTCCTAACTATGGCTACACCTTC.

This clonotype was observed many times. The genes are TRBV2 and TRBJ1-2; a weak D match, TRBD1 (5 bases). The CDR3 has 13 residues. Trimming took off 8 bases at V and 4 bases at J, with 14 bases between the two ends. The germline CDR1 and CDR2 sequences are SNHLY and FYNNEI. CDR3 coding DNA: TGTGCCAGCGGACAAACCGGTGGCTATGGCTACACCTTC. It is translated as CASGQTGGYGYTF.

This clonotype showed up many times. This chain links TRBV4-3 with TRBJ1-6; TRBD1 matches 9 bases. With V trimmed by 3 bases and J by 7 bases, 4 bases remained unmatched. Germline V gene sequence: CDR1 LGHNA, CDR2 YSLEER. The CDR3 spans 15 residues. In DNA, the CDR3 is TGCGCCAGCAGCCAGGACGGGACAGGGAATTCACCCCTCCACTTT. Its translation: CASSQDGTGNSPLHF.

Comments on this clonotype: Just one base apart from a much larger clone, this may be a read error. The rearrangement links TRBV20-1 to TRBJ1-4; no definite D call. CDR1 is DFQATT and CDR2 is SNEGSKA in the germline V gene (reference sequence). Trimming pared 3 bases from V and 0 bases from J, leaving 11 bases between. The CDR3 contains 15 residues. The CDR3 is CSASDRTATNEKLFF. Here the CDR3 DNA reads TGCAGTGCTAGCGATCGAACTGCAACTAATGAAAAACTGTTTTTT.

The gene calls are TRBV13 and TRBJ1-5; D not resolved. The V end lost 5 bases, the J end lost 1 base, and 12 bases lay between the germline ends. The CDR3 has 15 residues. The germline V gene encodes CDR1 PRHDT and CDR2 FYEKMQ (reference sequence). CDR3 region: CASSHSIHSNQPQHF. DNA for the CDR3: TGTGCCAGCAGCCATAGCATCCACAGCAATCAGCCCCAGCATTTT. Variable domain in full (rest from reference TRBV13 and TRBJ1-5): AAGVIQSPRHLIKEKRETATLKCYPIPRHDTVYWYQQGPGQDPQFLISFYEKMQSDKGSIPDRFSAQQFSDYHSELNMSSLELGDSALYFCASSHSIHSNQPQHFGDGTRLSIL.

This clonotype has just a few counts. This chain joins TRBV28 and TRBJ1-2; TRBD1 might be the D (6 bases). The germline V gene encodes CDR1 MDHEN and CDR2 SYDVKM. The CDR3 is 13 amino acids. With 3 bases removed from V and 8 bases from J, the gap between germline ends came to 13 bases. The CDR3 DNA sequence: TGTGCCAGCAGTTTGACCCGCAGGGGCGGCTACACCTTC. Amino acid sequence: CASSLTRRGGYTF.

This chain joins TRBV10-3 and TRBJ1-4, with a tentative D call TRBD1 (5 bases). The CDR3 runs to 16 residues. Trimming took off 10 bases at V and 0 bases at J, with 18 bases between the two ends. From germline, CDR1 is ENHRY and CDR2 SYGVKD. This chain's CDR3 is CASRPPGLSTNEKLFF. CDR3 sequence (DNA): TGTGCCAGCAGACCCCCGGGACTTTCAACTAATGAAAAACTGTTTTTT.

This clonotype was counted many times. This chain joins TRBV29-1 and TRBJ2-7; 7 bases match TRBD1. V was clipped by 1 base and J by 6 bases; unmatched bases: 12. Looked up from germline, CDR1 is SQVTM and CDR2 is ANQGSEA. This CDR3 comprises 15 residues. The CDR3 sequence is CSVEGSGQAIPEQYF. The CDR3 DNA follows: TGCAGCGTTGAAGGCTCCGGACAGGCTATCCCCGAGCAGTACTTC.

The rearrangement uses TRBV5-6 and TRBJ1-2; D is unresolved. Germline V gene sequence: CDR1 SGHDT, CDR2 YYEEEE. The CDR3 covers 13 residues. V was clipped by 4 bases and J by 8 bases, with 15 bases between them. This CDR3 reads CASSRRSAPGYTF. The CDR3 nucleotides are TGTGCCAGCAGCCGTAGGTCCGCGCCAGGCTACACCTTC.

The V and J genes are TRBV29-1 and TRBJ1-1; D unclear. This CDR3 spans 15 amino acids. In germline, CDR1 is SQVTM, CDR2 ANQGSEA. CDR3 residues: CSEDTGFRANTEAFF. The CDR3 DNA reads TGCAGTGAGGATACCGGGTTCCGGGCGAACACTGAAGCTTTCTTT.